This T cell receptor (beta chain) is drawn from a study of T cells in Graves' hyperthyroidism and ophthalmopathy. TCR beta CDR3 region amplification was performed from RNA transcripts. The HTBI primer set was used in a first-round RT-PCR of the TCR CDR3. TCRdb re-called the multiplex PCR reads with MiXCR, one entry per CDR3 protein. The data show approximately 200,000 distinct CDR3 sequences, around 16% seen once. The V end was cut by 7 bases, the J end by 0 bases, with 16 bases between. CDR1 is MNHNS and CDR2 is SASEGT in the germline V gene. CDR3 length: 16 residues. This sequence joins TRBV6-1 and TRBJ2-4; D is possibly TRBD1 (6 bases). The sample comprised blood. The source is a man aged 40-49 years with Graves' hyperthyroidism. The CDR3 sequence is CASNPGALEAKNIQYF. Written as DNA, the CDR3 is TGTGCCAGCAATCCAGGGGCTTTGGAAGCCAAAAACATTCAGTACTTC.